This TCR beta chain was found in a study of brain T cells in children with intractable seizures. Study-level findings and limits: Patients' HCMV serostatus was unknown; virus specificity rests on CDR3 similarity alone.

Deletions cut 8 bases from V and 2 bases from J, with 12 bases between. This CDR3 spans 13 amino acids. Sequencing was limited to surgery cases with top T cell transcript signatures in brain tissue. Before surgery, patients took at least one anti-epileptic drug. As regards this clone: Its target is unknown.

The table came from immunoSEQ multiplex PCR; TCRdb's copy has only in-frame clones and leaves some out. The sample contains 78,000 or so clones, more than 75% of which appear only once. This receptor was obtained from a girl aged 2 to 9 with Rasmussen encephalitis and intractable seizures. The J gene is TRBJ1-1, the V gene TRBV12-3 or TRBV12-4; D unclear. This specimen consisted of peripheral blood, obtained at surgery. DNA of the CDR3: TGTGCCAGCGCTAGACACCTAAACACTGAAGCTTTCTTT. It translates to CASARHLNTEAFF.